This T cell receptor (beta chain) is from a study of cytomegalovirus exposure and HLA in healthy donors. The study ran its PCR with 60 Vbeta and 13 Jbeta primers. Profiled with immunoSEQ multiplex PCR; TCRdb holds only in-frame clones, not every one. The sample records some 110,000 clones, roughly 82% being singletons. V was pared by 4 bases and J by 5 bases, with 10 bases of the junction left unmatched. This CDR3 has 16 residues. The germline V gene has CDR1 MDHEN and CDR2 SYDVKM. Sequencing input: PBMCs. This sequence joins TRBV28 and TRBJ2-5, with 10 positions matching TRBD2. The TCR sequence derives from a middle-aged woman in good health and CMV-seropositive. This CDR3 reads CASSSTLAGVRETQYF. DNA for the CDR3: TGTGCCAGCAGTTCCACTCTAGCGGGAGTTAGGGAGACCCAGTACTTC.